The rows below give T cell receptor beta chains drawn from one sample of a study of blood T cell repertoires in COVID-19. The data were produced by immunoSEQ multiplex PCR, yet TCRdb's version contains in-frame clones alone and is incomplete. The top ten hold approximately 4.2% of the sample, which has 250,000 to 300,000 clones, about 89% seen once. Sequenced input: peripheral blood. Every receptor here comes from a middle-aged man with acute or convalescent COVID-19. CDR3s include the opening cysteine and the closing phenylalanine or tryptophan. The D gene is left open where the match is weak. The size field is filled for only some rows; it gives once, few, many or a size class.

V: TRBV7-9
J: TRBJ1-4
D: NA
size: NA
DNA: TGTGCCAGCAGCCCGACCGGGTCCCCCTCGAGAAAACTGTTTTTT
CDR3: CASSPTGSPSRKLFF

V: TRBV11-2
J: TRBJ1-1
D: NA
size: NA
DNA: TGTGCCAGCAGCTTAGTTTATATCCCCCGGGCTGAAGCTTTCTTT
CDR3: CASSLVYIPRAEAFF

V: TRBV11-2
J: TRBJ2-1
D: TRBD1
size: once
DNA: TGTGCCAGCAGCGCCGGGACAGGGGGCACTTCGCACAATGAGCAGTTCTTC
CDR3: CASSAGTGGTSHNEQFF

V: TRBV15
J: TRBJ1-1
D: NA
size: NA
DNA: TGTGCCACCAGCAGAGCTATCAAGGGTCGAGGGGCTTTCTTT
CDR3: CATSRAIKGRGAFF

V: TRBV6-5
J: TRBJ2-1
D: NA
size: once
DNA: TGTGCCAGCAGCTATTCTCTGGCTAGCGAGCAGTTCTTC
CDR3: CASSYSLASEQFF

V: TRBV5-1
J: TRBJ2-1
D: TRBD2
size: NA
DNA: TGCGCCAGCACCCCCCAGAGCGGGGCTAATGAGCAGTTCTTC
CDR3: CASTPQSGANEQFF

V: TRBV18
J: TRBJ2-3
D: TRBD1
size: NA
DNA: TGTGCCAGCTCACTTCAGGGGGATAATCCTACGCAGTATTTT
CDR3: CASSLQGDNPTQYF

V: TRBV3-1/TRBV3-2
J: TRBJ1-5
D: NA
size: NA
DNA: TGTGCCAGCAGCCAAGGGAGCGGTCAGCCCCAGCATTTT
CDR3: CASSQGSGQPQHF

V: TRBV27
J: TRBJ2-7
D: NA
size: NA
DNA: TGTGCCAGCAGTTTATGGTCCAGGGCCGACGAGCAGTACTTC
CDR3: CASSLWSRADEQYF

V: TRBV6-2/TRBV6-3
J: TRBJ1-2
D: NA
size: NA
DNA: TGTGCCAGCAGTCCCTCGACAGAGTCCTATGGCTACACCTTC
CDR3: CASSPSTESYGYTF

V: TRBV5-1
J: TRBJ2-1
D: TRBD2
size: NA
DNA: TGCGCCAGCAGCTTTGGGCTAGCGGATGACAATGAGCAGTTCTTC
CDR3: CASSFGLADDNEQFF

V: TRBV5-1
J: TRBJ2-5
D: TRBD1
size: NA
DNA: TGCGCCAGCAGCCGTGGACAGGTTCAAGAGACCCAGTACTTC
CDR3: CASSRGQVQETQYF

V: TRBV7-2
J: TRBJ1-3
D: NA
size: NA
DNA: TGTGCCAGCAGCGCTAACTCTGGAAACACCATATATTTT
CDR3: CASSANSGNTIYF

V: TRBV11-2
J: TRBJ2-7
D: TRBD2
size: NA
DNA: TGTGCCAGCAGCTCGTTCCTGGGAGGGGACGAGCAGTACTTC
CDR3: CASSSFLGGDEQYF

V: TRBV2
J: TRBJ2-2
D: TRBD2
size: NA
DNA: TGTGCCAGCAGTGGGGACGGGGGGGCCACCGGGGAGCTGTTTTTT
CDR3: CASSGDGGATGELFF

V: TRBV7-9
J: TRBJ1-5
D: NA
size: once
DNA: TGTGCCAGCAGCTCAAACAGGGTTCGCCAGCCCCAGCATTTT
CDR3: CASSSNRVRQPQHF

V: TRBV6-1
J: TRBJ2-1
D: TRBD2
size: NA
DNA: TGTGCCAGCAGTGAAGCGGGGGGGGTGCTCTACAATGAGCAGTTCTTC
CDR3: CASSEAGGVLYNEQFF

V: TRBV29-1
J: TRBJ2-7
D: NA
size: NA
DNA: TGCAGCGTTGTAGGAGGGGATGCCTACGAGCAGTACTTC
CDR3: CSVVGGDAYEQYF

V: TRBV12-3/TRBV12-4
J: TRBJ1-3
D: NA
size: NA
DNA: TGTGCCAGCTTACTAGGTGGGAGAAACACCATATATTTT
CDR3: CASLLGGRNTIYF

V: TRBV11-2
J: TRBJ2-3
D: TRBD2
size: NA
DNA: TGTGCCAGCAGCTTAGCGCGACTAGCGGGGGTCACAGATACGCAGTATTTT
CDR3: CASSLARLAGVTDTQYF

V: TRBV30
J: TRBJ1-3
D: NA
size: NA
DNA: TGTGCCTCCCGCAGGGCGTCTGGAAACACCATATATTTT
CDR3: CASRRASGNTIYF

V: TRBV20-1
J: TRBJ2-1
D: NA
size: NA
DNA: TGCATCGTCCAAGGGGATGAGCAGTTCTTC
CDR3: CIVQGDEQFF

V: TRBV11-2
J: TRBJ2-7
D: NA
size: NA
DNA: TGTGCCAGCACCCCCAGACGGGGGGCGAGTGAGCAGTACTTC
CDR3: CASTPRRGASEQYF

V: TRBV5-5
J: TRBJ1-2
D: NA
size: NA
DNA: TGTGCCAGCAGCTCCTACAGGGACTATGGCTACACCTTC
CDR3: CASSSYRDYGYTF

V: TRBV27
J: TRBJ2-3
D: TRBD2
size: NA
DNA: TGTGCCAGCAGTTTATCTCCTAGCGGGGGCACAGATACGCAGTATTTT
CDR3: CASSLSPSGGTDTQYF

V: TRBV9
J: TRBJ2-7
D: TRBD1
size: NA
DNA: TGTGCCAGCAGCGTCGGGACAGGGGAAGTCTACGAGCAGTACTTC
CDR3: CASSVGTGEVYEQYF

V: TRBV7-2
J: TRBJ1-1
D: NA
size: NA
DNA: TGTGCCAGCAGCTTATTACACATGAACACTGAAGCTTTCTTT
CDR3: CASSLLHMNTEAFF

V: TRBV3-1/TRBV3-2
J: TRBJ2-3
D: NA
size: NA
DNA: TGTGCCAGCAGCCAACGGGAGAGCACAGATACGCAGTATTTT
CDR3: CASSQRESTDTQYF

V: TRBV6-5
J: TRBJ1-5
D: TRBD1
size: NA
DNA: TGTGCCAGCAGCCTCGGGACAGGGGGCTATCAGCCCCAGCATTTT
CDR3: CASSLGTGGYQPQHF

V: TRBV5-1
J: TRBJ2-7
D: TRBD1
size: NA
DNA: TGCGCCAGCAGCCTACAGGGGTTTCTGACCGGCGAGCAGTACTTC
CDR3: CASSLQGFLTGEQYF

V: TRBV5-1
J: TRBJ1-1
D: TRBD1
size: once
DNA: TGCGCCAGCAGCTTGGCCGTGGTAGCAGGGGGCGGTGAAGCTTTCTTT
CDR3: CASSLAVVAGGGEAFF

V: TRBV5-1
J: TRBJ2-3
D: NA
size: NA
DNA: TGCGCCAGCAGCTTGGGGAGACTTTCAGCAGATACGCAGTATTTT
CDR3: CASSLGRLSADTQYF

V: TRBV5-3
J: TRBJ2-1
D: TRBD2
size: NA
DNA: TGTGCCAGAAGCTTGGATCTAGCGGGGCCCTACAATGAGCAGTTCTTC
CDR3: CARSLDLAGPYNEQFF

V: TRBV18
J: TRBJ1-4
D: TRBD1
size: NA
DNA: TGTGCCAGCTCACCGGGACAGGCTATGGCCGGGGGAAAACTGTTTTTT
CDR3: CASSPGQAMAGGKLFF

V: TRBV5-1
J: TRBJ1-2
D: NA
size: NA
DNA: TGCGCCAGCAGCGACGTTGTAAGGGGAGGCTACACCTTC
CDR3: CASSDVVRGGYTF

V: TRBV4-2
J: TRBJ1-2
D: TRBD1
size: NA
DNA: TGTGCCAGCAGCCAACCCGGATCGGCGCACAGGGGCTATGGCTACACCTTC
CDR3: CASSQPGSAHRGYGYTF

V: TRBV5-1
J: TRBJ1-1
D: TRBD1
size: NA
DNA: TGCGCCAGCAGCTTTACAGGGGGCCTGAACACTGAAGCTTTCTTT
CDR3: CASSFTGGLNTEAFF

V: TRBV10-1
J: TRBJ2-7
D: NA
size: NA
DNA: TGCGCCAGCAGTGTCGGGGTCATAAATACCTACTACGAGCAGTACTTC
CDR3: CASSVGVINTYYEQYF

V: TRBV15
J: TRBJ2-7
D: TRBD1
size: NA
DNA: TGTGCCACCAGCAGGGAAAGGACAGGGGTCAAATACGAGCAGTACTTC
CDR3: CATSRERTGVKYEQYF

V: TRBV25-1
J: TRBJ2-2
D: TRBD2
size: NA
DNA: TGTGCCAGCAGTGTTCCGGGGGGGGCCGGGGAGCTGTTTTTT
CDR3: CASSVPGGAGELFF

V: TRBV19
J: TRBJ2-2
D: NA
size: NA
DNA: TGTGCCGCTAAATGGAGCGACGCGAACACCGGGGAGCTGTTTTTT
CDR3: CAAKWSDANTGELFF

V: TRBV12-5
J: TRBJ2-3
D: NA
size: NA
DNA: TGTGCTAGTGGTTTGGGTCTCCCCGTGGAGGCGCAGTATTTT
CDR3: CASGLGLPVEAQYF

V: TRBV6-1
J: TRBJ1-2
D: TRBD1
size: NA
DNA: TGTGCCAGCAGTGAACGACAGGGGGCGGTTGGCTACACCTTC
CDR3: CASSERQGAVGYTF

V: TRBV6-1
J: TRBJ1-5
D: TRBD1
size: NA
DNA: TGTGCCAGCAGTGAAGCGCCTAGGACAGGGGTTCAGCCCCAGCATTTT
CDR3: CASSEAPRTGVQPQHF

V: TRBV6-5
J: TRBJ1-4
D: NA
size: once
DNA: TGTGCCAGCAGTCCTGGACGGGGGAGTGAAAAACTGTTTTTT
CDR3: CASSPGRGSEKLFF

V: TRBV11-2
J: TRBJ2-7
D: NA
size: few
DNA: TGTGCCAGCAGCCTACAGAGTTTTACCTACGAGCAGTACTTC
CDR3: CASSLQSFTYEQYF

V: TRBV11-3
J: TRBJ2-1
D: TRBD2
size: NA
DNA: TGTGCCAGCCAAACACCGGGCGGGGGGCCACCCTACAATGAGCAGTTCTTC
CDR3: CASQTPGGGPPYNEQFF

V: TRBV5-1
J: TRBJ2-7
D: NA
size: NA
DNA: TGCGCCAGCAGCATAGGTCAGGCAGGAACAGTGCAGTACTTC
CDR3: CASSIGQAGTVQYF

V: TRBV7-9
J: TRBJ2-1
D: NA
size: NA
DNA: TGTGCCAGCGAAGAGGGGGTCAGGCACAATGAGCAGTTCTTC
CDR3: CASEEGVRHNEQFF

V: TRBV5-1
J: TRBJ2-3
D: NA
size: NA
DNA: TGCGCCAGCAGCTTGAACAGGGCAGATACGCAGTATTTT
CDR3: CASSLNRADTQYF

V: TRBV2
J: TRBJ1-2
D: NA
size: NA
DNA: TGTGCCAGCACCCTAAGACAGGCCTCCTATGGCTACACCTTC
CDR3: CASTLRQASYGYTF

V: TRBV12-5
J: TRBJ1-6
D: NA
size: NA
DNA: TGTGCTAGTGGTTTGGTAGTACAGGGCTTTAATTCACCCCTCCACTTT
CDR3: CASGLVVQGFNSPLHF